The T cell receptor beta chain described here comes from a study of blood T cell repertoires in COVID-19. Overall study context: Samples representing acute and convalescent COVID-19 were sourced from the United States, Italy and Spain. T cells, B-cell-depleted T cells, or PBMCs supplied cDNA or gDNA.

Trimming took 0 bases from V and 3 from J, leaving 11 bases between them. The CDR3 consists of 15 residues. Looked up from germline, CDR1 is MGHRA and CDR2 is YSYEKL. The cohort comprised adults aged roughly 18 to 95 years residing in under 30 US areas. Original analysis: Nucleated cell counts were estimated from reference gene primer amplification. Repertoires were generated with immunoSEQ multiplex PCR, while TCRdb's copy carries only in-frame clones and drops some. D and trimming were read from the DNA, whereas the V and J calls and clone size are those reported in that table. The sample consists of approximately 180,000 clones, about 88% of them appearing once.

Sequencing was performed on PBMCs or T cells enriched from blood (not recorded which). The gene calls are TRBV4-1 and TRBJ1-1, with D tentatively TRBD1 (5 bases). The clonotype originates from a human donor with acute COVID-19. The donor label of this sample is uncertain. The CDR3 nucleotides are TGCGCCAGCAGCCAAGAAAAAGGCAGGGACACTGAAGCTTTCTTT. Protein: CASSQEKGRDTEAFF.